A single sample is the source of the 10 T cell receptor beta chains below, sequenced in a study of read filtering for tumor transcriptome and immune sequencing. From approximately 430 ng of RNA, a library with molecular barcoded alpha/delta and beta/gamma adaptors was made. TCRdb reanalysed the reads using MiXCR and keeps one entry per CDR3 protein. The repertoire consists of roughly 130,000 distinct CDR3 sequences, with approximately 13% occurring once and the leading ten covering approximately 9.9%. Material: a population of CD138-negative cells sorted from bone marrow. The receptor source for this set is a donor over 35 with multiple myeloma.

This clonotype was seen ten or more times. The chain links TRBV7-2 to TRBJ1-3; no reliable D call. V lost 1 base, J lost 0 bases, and 7 bases lay in between. The CDR3 extends over 15 amino acids. Germline values: CDR1 SGHTA, CDR2 FQGNSA. The CDR3 spells CASSLGGSSGNTIYF. In DNA form, the CDR3 reads TGTGCCAGCAGCTTAGGAGGATCCTCTGGAAACACCATATATTTT. The full variable domain, in which reference TRBV7-2 and TRBJ1-3 provide the parts outside the CDR3, is GAGVSQSPSNKVTEKGKDVELRCDPISGHTALYWYRQSLGQGLEFLIYFQGNSAPDKSGLPSDRFSAERTGGSVSTLTIQRTQQEDSAVYLCASSLGGSSGNTIYFGEGSWLTVV.

This clonotype has ten or more counts. This CDR3 reads CASSYLVTGQSYNEQFF. CDR3 DNA sequence: TGTGCCAGCAGTTACCTAGTGACGGGACAGTCCTACAATGAGCAGTTCTTC. The chain recombines TRBV6-2 or TRBV6-3 with TRBJ2-1; 7 positions agree with TRBD1. With V trimmed by 2 bases and J by 1 base, 8 bases remained unmatched. Germline CDR1 is MNHEY and CDR2 is SVGEGT. This CDR3 has 17 residues.

The table lists this clonotype with a few counts. The V call is TRBV6-1, the J call TRBJ2-7, with D unclear. CDR3 size: 12 residues. Trimming stripped 2 bases from V and 3 bases from J, with 5 bases between. Germline lookup yields CDR1 MNHNS and CDR2 SASEGT. CDR3 protein: CASSEINYEQYF. The DNA of the CDR3 is TGTGCCAGCAGTGAAATAAACTACGAGCAGTACTTC.

This clonotype came up many times. This chain links TRBV24-1 with TRBJ1-1; D might be TRBD1 (5 bases). Trimming cost V 5 bases and J 4 bases, with 7 bases left between them. Per germline, CDR1 KGHDR and CDR2 SFDVKD. This CDR3 contains 12 residues. The CDR3 nucleotides read TGTGCCACCAGTGGGGGGGGCACTGAAGCTTTCTTT. The encoded protein is CATSGGGTEAFF.

The V call is TRBV19, the J call TRBJ2-5, with D unclear. The CDR3 runs 11 residues. Germline V gene sequence: CDR1 LNHDA, CDR2 SQIVND (reference sequence). Trimming removed 5 bases from V and 2 bases from J, with 3 bases in between. For the CDR3, the DNA is TGTGCCAGTAGTGTACAAGAGACCCAGTACTTC. This translates into CASSVQETQYF.

This clonotype was seen many times. J is TRBJ1-1 and V is TRBV3-1; TRBD1 might be the D (5 bases). V was cut by 4 bases and J by 6 bases, with 24 bases left in between. CDR1 is LGHDT, CDR2 YNNKEL, per germline (reference sequence). The CDR3 length is 17 residues. CDR3 residues: CASSPPGTEGILAEAFF. DNA of the CDR3: TGTGCCAGCAGCCCTCCCGGGACGGAGGGAATTTTGGCTGAAGCTTTCTTT. The full variable domain, in which reference TRBV3-1 and TRBJ1-1 provide the parts outside the CDR3, is DTAVSQTPKYLVTQMGNDKSIKCEQNLGHDTMYWYKQDSKKFLKIMFSYNNKELIINETVPNRFSPKSPDKAHLNLHINSLELGDSAVYFCASSPPGTEGILAEAFFGQGTRLTVV.

This clonotype was detected ten times or more. The rearrangement links TRBV5-1 to TRBJ1-5, with D tentatively TRBD1 (6 bases). The CDR3 has 15 residues. V was cut by 0 bases and J by 7 bases, with 14 bases left in between. The V gene's germline CDR1 is SGHRS and CDR2 YFSETQ. The CDR3 loop is CASSLGNIQGQPQHF. The CDR3 bases are TGCGCCAGCAGCTTGGGGAACATACAGGGACAGCCCCAGCATTTT. The full variable domain, rest sourced from reference TRBV5-1 and TRBJ1-5, is KAGVTQTPRYLIKTRGQQVTLSCSPISGHRSVSWYQQTPGQGLQFLFEYFSETQRNKGNFPGRFSGRQFSNSRSEMNVSTLELGDSALYLCASSLGNIQGQPQHFGDGTRLSIL.

Ten or more counts support this clonotype. This rearrangement joins TRBV11-2 to TRBJ2-3, with D hard to call. The CDR3 loop spans 17 amino acids. The germline gives CDR1 SGHAT, CDR2 FQNNGV. Trimming took off 0 bases at V and 3 bases at J, with 16 bases between the two ends. The CDR3 region has the DNA TGTGCCAGCAGCTTAGATTTCGGCGCCGTCGGAACAGATACGCAGTATTTT. Its protein product is CASSLDFGAVGTDTQYF. Full variable domain (missing parts from reference TRBV11-2 and TRBJ2-3): EAGVAQSPRYKIIEKRQSVAFWCNPISGHATLYWYQQILGQGPKLLIQFQNNGVVDDSQLPKDRFSAERLKGVDSTLKIQPAKLEDSAVYLCASSLDFGAVGTDTQYFGPGTRLTVL.

This clonotype was detected many times. The genes are TRBV7-2 and TRBJ2-5; a weak D match, TRBD2 (7 bases). Germline V gene lookup returns CDR1 SGHTA and CDR2 FQGNSA. There are 14 residues in the CDR3. V dropped 5 bases and J dropped 9 bases, with 19 bases sitting between them. The CDR3 loop reads CASSPRTARGAQYF. The CDR3 DNA reads as TGTGCCAGCAGCCCCCGGACAGCTCGGGGGGCCCAGTACTTC.

This clonotype was seen repeatedly, ten times or more. The chain employs TRBV7-2 and TRBJ2-3; D unclear. Germline loops: CDR1 SGHTA, CDR2 FQGNSA. With 4 bases removed from V and 6 bases from J, the gap between germline ends came to 17 bases. The CDR3 is 15 residues long. CDR3 sequence (DNA): TGTGCCAGCAGCTCCCGTCTAATGGGATCGGATACGCAGTATTTT. It is translated as CASSSRLMGSDTQYF.